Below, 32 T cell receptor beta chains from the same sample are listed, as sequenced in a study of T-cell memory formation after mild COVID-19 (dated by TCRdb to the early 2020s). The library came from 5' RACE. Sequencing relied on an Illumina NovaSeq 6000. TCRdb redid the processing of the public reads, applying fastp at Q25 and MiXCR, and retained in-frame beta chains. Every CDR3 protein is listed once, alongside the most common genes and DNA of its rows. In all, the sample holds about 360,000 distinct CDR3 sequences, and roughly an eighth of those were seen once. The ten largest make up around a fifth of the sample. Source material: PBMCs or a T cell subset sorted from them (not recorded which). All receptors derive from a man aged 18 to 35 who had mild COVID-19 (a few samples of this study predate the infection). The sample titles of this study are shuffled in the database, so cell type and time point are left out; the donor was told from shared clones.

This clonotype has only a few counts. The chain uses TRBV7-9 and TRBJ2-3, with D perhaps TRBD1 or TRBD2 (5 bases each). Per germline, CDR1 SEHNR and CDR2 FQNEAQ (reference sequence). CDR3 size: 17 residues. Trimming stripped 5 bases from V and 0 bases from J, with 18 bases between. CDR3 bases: TGTGCCAGCAGCCAACCTACCGGGACGGATAGCACAGATACGCAGTATTTT. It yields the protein CASSQPTGTDSTDTQYF.

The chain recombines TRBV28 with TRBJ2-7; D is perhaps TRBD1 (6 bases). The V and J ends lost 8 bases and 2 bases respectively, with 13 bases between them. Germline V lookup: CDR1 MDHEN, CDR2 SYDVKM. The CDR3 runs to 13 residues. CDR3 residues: CASGSQGPYEQYV. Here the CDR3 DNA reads TGTGCCAGCGGGTCACAGGGCCCCTACGAGCAGTACGTC.

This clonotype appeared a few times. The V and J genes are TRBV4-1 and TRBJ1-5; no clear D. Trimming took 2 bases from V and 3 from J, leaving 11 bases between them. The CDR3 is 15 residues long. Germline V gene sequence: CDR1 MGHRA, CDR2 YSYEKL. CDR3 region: CASSQNRAPNQPQHF. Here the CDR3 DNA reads TGCGCCAGCAGCCAAAACCGGGCCCCCAATCAGCCCCAGCATTTT.

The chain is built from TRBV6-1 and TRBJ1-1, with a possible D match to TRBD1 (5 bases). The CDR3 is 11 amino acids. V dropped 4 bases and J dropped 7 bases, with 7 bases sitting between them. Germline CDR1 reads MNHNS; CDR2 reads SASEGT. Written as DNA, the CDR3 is TGTGCCAGCAGTGCGACAGTTGAAGCTTTCTTT. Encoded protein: CASSATVEAFF.

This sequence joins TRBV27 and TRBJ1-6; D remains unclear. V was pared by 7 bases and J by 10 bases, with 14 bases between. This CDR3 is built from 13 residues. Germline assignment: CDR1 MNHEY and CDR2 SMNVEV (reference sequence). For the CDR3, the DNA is TGTGCCAGCACCTCAAGGTTAGGATCACCCCTCCACTTT. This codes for CASTSRLGSPLHF.

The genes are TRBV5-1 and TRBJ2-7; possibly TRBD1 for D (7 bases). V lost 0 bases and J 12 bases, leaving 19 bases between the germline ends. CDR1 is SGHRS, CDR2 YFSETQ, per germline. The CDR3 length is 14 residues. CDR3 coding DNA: TGCGCCAGCAGCTTGGGAAGCAGGGGGGCGATGGTGTACTTC. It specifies CASSLGSRGAMVYF.

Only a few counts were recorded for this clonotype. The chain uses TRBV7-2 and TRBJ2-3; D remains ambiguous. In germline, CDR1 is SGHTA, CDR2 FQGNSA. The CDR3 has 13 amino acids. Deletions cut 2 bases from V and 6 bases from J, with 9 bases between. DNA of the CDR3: TGTGCCAGCAGCTTAAACCGTCGGGATACGCAGTATTTT. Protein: CASSLNRRDTQYF.

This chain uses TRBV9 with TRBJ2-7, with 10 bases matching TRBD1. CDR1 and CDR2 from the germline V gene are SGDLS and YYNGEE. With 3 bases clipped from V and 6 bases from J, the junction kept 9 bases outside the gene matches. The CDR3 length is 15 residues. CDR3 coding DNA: TGTGCCAGCAGCGGAACGGGACAGGGGACTGCCGAGCAGTACTTC. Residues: CASSGTGQGTAEQYF.

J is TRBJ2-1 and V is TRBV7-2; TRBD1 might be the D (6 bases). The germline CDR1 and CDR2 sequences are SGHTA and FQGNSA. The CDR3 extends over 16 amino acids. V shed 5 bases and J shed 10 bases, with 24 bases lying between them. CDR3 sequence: CASSPRSKGGYREQFF. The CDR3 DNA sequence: TGTGCCAGCAGCCCGCGTTCGAAAGGGGGATACAGGGAGCAGTTCTTC.

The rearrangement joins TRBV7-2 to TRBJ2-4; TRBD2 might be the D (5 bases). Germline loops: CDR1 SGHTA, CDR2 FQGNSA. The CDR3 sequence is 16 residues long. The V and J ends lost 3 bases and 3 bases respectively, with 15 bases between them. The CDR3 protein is CASSFASTSGKNIQYF. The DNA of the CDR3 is TGTGCCAGCAGCTTTGCTAGCACTTCAGGCAAAAACATTCAGTACTTC.

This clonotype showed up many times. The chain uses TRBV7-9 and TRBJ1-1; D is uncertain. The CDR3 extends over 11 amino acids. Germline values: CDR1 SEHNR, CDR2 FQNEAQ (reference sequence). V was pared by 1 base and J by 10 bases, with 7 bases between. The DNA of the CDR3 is TGTGCCAGCAGCTTAGGTGGTCGAGCTTTCTTT. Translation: CASSLGGRAFF.

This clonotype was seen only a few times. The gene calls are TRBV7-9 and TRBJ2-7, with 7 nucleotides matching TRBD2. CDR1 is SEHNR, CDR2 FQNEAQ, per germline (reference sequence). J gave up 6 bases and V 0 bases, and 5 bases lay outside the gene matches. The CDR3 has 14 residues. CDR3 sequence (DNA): TGTGCCAGCAGCTTAGCGTGGGAGGGGATCGAGCAGTACTTC. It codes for CASSLAWEGIEQYF.

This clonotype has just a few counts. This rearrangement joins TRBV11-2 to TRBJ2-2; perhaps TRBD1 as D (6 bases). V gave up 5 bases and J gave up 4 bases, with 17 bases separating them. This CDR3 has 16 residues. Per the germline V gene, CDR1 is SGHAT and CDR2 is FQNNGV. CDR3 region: CASSGRGRGVTGELFF. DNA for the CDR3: TGTGCCAGCAGCGGCAGGGGAAGGGGAGTCACCGGGGAGCTGTTTTTT.

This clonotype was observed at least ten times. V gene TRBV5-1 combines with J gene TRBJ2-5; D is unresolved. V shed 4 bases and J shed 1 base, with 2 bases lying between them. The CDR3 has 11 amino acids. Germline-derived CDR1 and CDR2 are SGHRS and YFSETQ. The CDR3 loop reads CASSGQETQYF. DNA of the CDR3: TGCGCCAGCAGCGGCCAAGAGACCCAGTACTTC.

In DNA form, the CDR3 reads TGTGCCAGCGCCACGAAGTCGGGCTACGAGCAGTACGTC. Its protein is CASATKSGYEQYV. The rearrangement joins TRBV28 to TRBJ2-7, with unresolved D. This CDR3 contains 13 residues. Per the germline V gene, CDR1 is MDHEN and CDR2 is SYDVKM. Trimming removed 8 bases from V and 3 bases from J, with 14 bases in between.

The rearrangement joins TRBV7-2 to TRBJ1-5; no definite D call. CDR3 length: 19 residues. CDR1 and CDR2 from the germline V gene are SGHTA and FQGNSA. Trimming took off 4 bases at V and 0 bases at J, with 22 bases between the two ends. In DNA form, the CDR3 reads TGTGCCAGCAGCTCCCGGGGAGGGCATGGCCCCTATAGCAATCAGCCCCAGCATTTT. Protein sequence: CASSSRGGHGPYSNQPQHF. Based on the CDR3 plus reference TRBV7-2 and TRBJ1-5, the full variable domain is GAGVSQSPSNKVTEKGKDVELRCDPISGHTALYWYRQSLGQGLEFLIYFQGNSAPDKSGLPSDRFSAERTGGSVSTLTIQRTQQEDSAVYLCASSSRGGHGPYSNQPQHFGDGTRLSIL.

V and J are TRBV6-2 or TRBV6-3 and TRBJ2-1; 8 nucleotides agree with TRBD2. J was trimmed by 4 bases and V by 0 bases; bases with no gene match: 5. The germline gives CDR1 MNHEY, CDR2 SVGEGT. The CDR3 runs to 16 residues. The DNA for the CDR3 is TGTGCCAGCAGTTACTCCCGGGGGGGCCGGTACAATGAGCAGTTCTTC. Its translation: CASSYSRGGRYNEQFF.

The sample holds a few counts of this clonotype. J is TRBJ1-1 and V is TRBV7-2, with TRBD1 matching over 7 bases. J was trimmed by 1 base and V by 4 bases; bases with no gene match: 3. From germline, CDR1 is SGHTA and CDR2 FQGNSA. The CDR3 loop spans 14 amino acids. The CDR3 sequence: CASSYRTGNTEAFF. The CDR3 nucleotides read TGTGCCAGCAGCTACCGGACAGGGAACACTGAAGCTTTCTTT.

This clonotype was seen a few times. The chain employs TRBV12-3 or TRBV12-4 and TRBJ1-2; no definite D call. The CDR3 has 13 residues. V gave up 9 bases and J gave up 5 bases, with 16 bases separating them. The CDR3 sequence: CASSTSQLYGYTF. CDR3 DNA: TGTGCCAGTTCCACTTCCCAGTTGTATGGCTACACCTTC.

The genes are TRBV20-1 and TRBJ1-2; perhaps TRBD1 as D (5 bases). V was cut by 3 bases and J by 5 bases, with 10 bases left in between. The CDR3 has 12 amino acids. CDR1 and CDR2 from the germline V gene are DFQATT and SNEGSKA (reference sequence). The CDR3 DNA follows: TGCAGTGCTAGTCCAGGGCTTTATGGCTACACCTTC. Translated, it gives CSASPGLYGYTF.

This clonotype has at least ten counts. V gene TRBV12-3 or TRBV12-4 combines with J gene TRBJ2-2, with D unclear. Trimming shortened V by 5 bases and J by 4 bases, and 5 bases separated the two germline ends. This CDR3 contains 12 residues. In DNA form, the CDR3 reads TGTGCCAGCAGTCGATCCACCGGGGAGCTGTTTTTT. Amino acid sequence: CASSRSTGELFF.

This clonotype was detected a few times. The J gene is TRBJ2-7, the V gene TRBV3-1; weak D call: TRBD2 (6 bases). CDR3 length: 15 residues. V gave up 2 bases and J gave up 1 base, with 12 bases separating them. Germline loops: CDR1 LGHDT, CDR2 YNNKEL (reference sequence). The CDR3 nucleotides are TGTGCCAGCAGCCAAACGGGACTCGGATCCTACGAGCAGTACTTC. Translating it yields CASSQTGLGSYEQYF.

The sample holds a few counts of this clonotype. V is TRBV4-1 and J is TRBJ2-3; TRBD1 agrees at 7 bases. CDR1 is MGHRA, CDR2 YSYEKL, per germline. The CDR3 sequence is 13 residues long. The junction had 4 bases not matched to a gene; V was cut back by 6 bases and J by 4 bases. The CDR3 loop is CASRGTAADTQYF. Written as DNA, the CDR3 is TGCGCCAGCAGGGGGACAGCGGCAGATACGCAGTATTTT.

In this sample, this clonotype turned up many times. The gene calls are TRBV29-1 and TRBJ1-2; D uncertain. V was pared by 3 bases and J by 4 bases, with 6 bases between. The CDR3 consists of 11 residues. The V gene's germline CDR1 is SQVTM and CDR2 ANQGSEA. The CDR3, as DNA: TGCAGCGTTGACCTGGGCTATGGCTACACCTTC. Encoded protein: CSVDLGYGYTF.

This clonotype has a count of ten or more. The CDR3 bases are TGTGCCAGCAGCTTGTACGGGGCTGACCACAATGAGCAGTTCTTC. Encoded protein: CASSLYGADHNEQFF. The chain uses TRBV5-6 and TRBJ2-1; D tentatively reads TRBD1 or TRBD2 (5 bases each). The CDR3 is 15 amino acids. Trimming left V 1 base short and J 5 bases short, with 13 bases between. Germline V gene sequence: CDR1 SGHDT, CDR2 YYEEEE.

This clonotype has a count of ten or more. In DNA, the CDR3 is TGTGCCAGCAGCGAAGGGGATAGGAACACCGGGGAGCTGTTTTTT. Its protein is CASSEGDRNTGELFF. V usage is TRBV11-2 and J usage is TRBJ2-2; D may be TRBD1 (5 bases). The CDR3 length is 15 residues. In germline, CDR1 is SGHAT, CDR2 FQNNGV. The V end was cut by 5 bases, the J end by 1 base, with 11 bases between.

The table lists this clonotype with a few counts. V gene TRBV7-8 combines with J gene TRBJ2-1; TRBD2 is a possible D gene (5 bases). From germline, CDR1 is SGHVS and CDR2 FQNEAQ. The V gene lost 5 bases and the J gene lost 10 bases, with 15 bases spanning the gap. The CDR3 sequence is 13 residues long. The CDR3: CASSAGGLLEQFF. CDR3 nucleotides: TGTGCCAGCAGCGCCGGAGGTCTCTTGGAGCAGTTCTTC.

The CDR3 DNA reads TGCGCCAGCAGCGGGACAGGGTTCCCAGATACGCAGTATTTT. Its translation is CASSGTGFPDTQYF. This rearrangement joins TRBV5-1 to TRBJ2-3; 9 bases are shared with TRBD1. Looked up from germline, CDR1 is SGHRS and CDR2 is YFSETQ. The CDR3 is made up of 14 amino acids. V was clipped by 4 bases and J by 4 bases; unmatched bases: 4. Complete variable domain (other parts from reference TRBV5-1 and TRBJ2-3): KAGVTQTPRYLIKTRGQQVTLSCSPISGHRSVSWYQQTPGQGLQFLFEYFSETQRNKGNFPGRFSGRQFSNSRSEMNVSTLELGDSALYLCASSGTGFPDTQYFGPGTRLTVL.

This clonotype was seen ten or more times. The CDR3 reads CASSLRTPGTGGPGVSLHF. Here the CDR3 DNA reads TGTGCCAGCAGCTTGCGGACCCCCGGGACAGGGGGACCGGGTGTGTCCCTCCACTTT. The rearrangement joins TRBV5-5 to TRBJ1-6, with 11 bases lining up with TRBD1. Germline trimming cut 1 base from V and 14 bases from J; bases unmatched to any gene: 20. The CDR3 is 19 residues long. Germline V gives CDR1 SGHKS, CDR2 YYEKEE (reference sequence).

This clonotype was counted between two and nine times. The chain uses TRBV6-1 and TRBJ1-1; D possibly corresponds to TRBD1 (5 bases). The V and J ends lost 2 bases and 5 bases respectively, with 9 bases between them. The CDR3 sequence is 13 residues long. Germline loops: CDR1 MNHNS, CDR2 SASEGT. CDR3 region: CASSEIRGTEAFF. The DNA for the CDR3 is TGTGCCAGCAGTGAAATAAGGGGTACTGAAGCTTTCTTT.

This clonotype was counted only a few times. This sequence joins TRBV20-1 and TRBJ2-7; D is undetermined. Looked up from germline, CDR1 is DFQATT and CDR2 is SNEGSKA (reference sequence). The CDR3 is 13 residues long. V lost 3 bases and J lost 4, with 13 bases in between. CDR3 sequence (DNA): TGCAGTGCTAGCCGGCCGCCCGGATACGAGCAGTACGTC. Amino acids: CSASRPPGYEQYV.

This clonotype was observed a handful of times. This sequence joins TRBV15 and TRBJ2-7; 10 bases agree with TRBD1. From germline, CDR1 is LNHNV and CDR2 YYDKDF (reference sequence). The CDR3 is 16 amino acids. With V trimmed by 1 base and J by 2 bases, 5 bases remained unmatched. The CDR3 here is CATSRATGQGAYEQYV. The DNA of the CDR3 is TGTGCCACCAGCAGAGCCACAGGACAGGGGGCCTACGAGCAGTACGTC.